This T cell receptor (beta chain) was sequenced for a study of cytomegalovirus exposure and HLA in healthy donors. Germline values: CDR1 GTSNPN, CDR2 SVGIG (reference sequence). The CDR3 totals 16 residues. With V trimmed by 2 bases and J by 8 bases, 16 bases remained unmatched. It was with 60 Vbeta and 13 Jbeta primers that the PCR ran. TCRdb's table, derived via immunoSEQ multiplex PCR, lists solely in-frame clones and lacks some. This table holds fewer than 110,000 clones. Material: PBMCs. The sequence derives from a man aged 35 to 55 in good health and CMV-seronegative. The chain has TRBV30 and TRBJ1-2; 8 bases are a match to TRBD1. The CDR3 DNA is TGTGCCTGGAGTCTCGACAGGGGAGGGTCCCCTGGGGGCTACACCTTC. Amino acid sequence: CAWSLDRGGSPGGYTF. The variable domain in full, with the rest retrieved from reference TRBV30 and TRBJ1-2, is SQTIHQWPATLVQPVGSPLSLECTVEGTSNPNLYWYRQAAGRGLQLLFYSVGIGQISSEVPQNLSASRPQDRQFILSSKKLLLSDSGFYLCAWSLDRGGSPGGYTFGSGTRLTVV.